This passage covers 2 T cell receptor beta chains from one sample sequenced in a study of CD8+ T cells in alopecia areata. Sample treatment: oral pan-JAK inhibitor, 5-10 mg twice daily. It was cDNA, reverse transcribed from extracted RNA, that served as the sequencing template. Here immunoSEQ multiplex PCR was the method, and the copy in TCRdb shows in-frame clones only, minus some. Of about 64,000 clones listed, around 46% were seen once; the top ten hold 20%. The source material was CD8+ T cells sorted from blood, sampled at approximately week 36, from a patient treated with tofacitinib. The receptors were sampled from a human donor with alopecia areata.

This rearrangement joins TRBV29-1 to TRBJ2-3; weak D call: TRBD1 (5 bases). The germline V gene has CDR1 SQVTM and CDR2 ANQGSEA. The V end lost 4 bases, the J end lost 10 bases, and 9 bases lay between the germline ends. The CDR3 extends over 10 amino acids. The CDR3 coding sequence is TGCAGCGTTGTGTCAGGGCCGCAGTATTTT. Its protein product is CSVVSGPQYF.

This chain joins TRBV19 and TRBJ2-1, with D possibly TRBD2 on 5 matching bases. Trimming left V 5 bases short and J 2 bases short, with 13 bases between. Germline CDR1 reads LNHDA; CDR2 reads SQIVND (reference sequence). The CDR3 has 15 residues. Here the CDR3 reads CASSVLGETYNEQFF. The DNA for the CDR3 is TGTGCCAGTAGTGTCCTTGGGGAGACCTACAATGAGCAGTTCTTC.